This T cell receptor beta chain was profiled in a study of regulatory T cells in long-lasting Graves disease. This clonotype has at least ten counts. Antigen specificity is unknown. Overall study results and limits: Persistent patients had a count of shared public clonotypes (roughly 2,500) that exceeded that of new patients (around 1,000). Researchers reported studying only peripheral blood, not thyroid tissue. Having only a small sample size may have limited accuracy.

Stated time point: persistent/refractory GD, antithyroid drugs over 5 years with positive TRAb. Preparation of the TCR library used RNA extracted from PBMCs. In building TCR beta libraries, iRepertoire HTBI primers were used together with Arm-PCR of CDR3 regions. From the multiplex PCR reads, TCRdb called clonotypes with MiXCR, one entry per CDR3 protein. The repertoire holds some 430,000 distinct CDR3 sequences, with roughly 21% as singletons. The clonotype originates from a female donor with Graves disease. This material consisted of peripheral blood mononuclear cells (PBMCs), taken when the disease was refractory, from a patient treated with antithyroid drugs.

CDR3 nucleotide sequence: TGCAGCGTTGTAGAAGAGACCCAGTACTTC. It specifies CSVVEETQYF. The rearrangement links TRBV29-1 to TRBJ2-5, with D unresolved. The germline V and J ends were trimmed by 4 bases and 3 bases, with 3 bases remaining between them. The CDR3 covers 10 residues. Germline CDR1 SQVTM, CDR2 ANQGSEA.